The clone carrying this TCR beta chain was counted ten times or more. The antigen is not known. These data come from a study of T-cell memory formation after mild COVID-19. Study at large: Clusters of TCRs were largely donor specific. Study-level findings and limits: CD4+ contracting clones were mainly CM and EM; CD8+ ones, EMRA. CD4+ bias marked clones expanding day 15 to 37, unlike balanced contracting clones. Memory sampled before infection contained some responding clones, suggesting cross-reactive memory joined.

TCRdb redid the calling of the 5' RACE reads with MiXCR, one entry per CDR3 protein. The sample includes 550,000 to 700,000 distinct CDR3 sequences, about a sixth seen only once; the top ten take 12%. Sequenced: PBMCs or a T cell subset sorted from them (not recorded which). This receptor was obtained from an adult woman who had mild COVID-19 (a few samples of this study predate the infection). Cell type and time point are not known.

CDR3 protein: CASLRDLNTQYF. The DNA of the CDR3 is TGTGCTAGCCTCCGGGATCTAAATACGCAGTATTTT. The chain recombines TRBV12-5 with TRBJ2-3; possibly TRBD2 for D (5 bases). The length of the CDR3 is 12 residues. Deletions cut 9 bases from V and 7 bases from J, with 14 bases between. The germline CDR1 and CDR2 sequences are LGHNT and FRNRAP.